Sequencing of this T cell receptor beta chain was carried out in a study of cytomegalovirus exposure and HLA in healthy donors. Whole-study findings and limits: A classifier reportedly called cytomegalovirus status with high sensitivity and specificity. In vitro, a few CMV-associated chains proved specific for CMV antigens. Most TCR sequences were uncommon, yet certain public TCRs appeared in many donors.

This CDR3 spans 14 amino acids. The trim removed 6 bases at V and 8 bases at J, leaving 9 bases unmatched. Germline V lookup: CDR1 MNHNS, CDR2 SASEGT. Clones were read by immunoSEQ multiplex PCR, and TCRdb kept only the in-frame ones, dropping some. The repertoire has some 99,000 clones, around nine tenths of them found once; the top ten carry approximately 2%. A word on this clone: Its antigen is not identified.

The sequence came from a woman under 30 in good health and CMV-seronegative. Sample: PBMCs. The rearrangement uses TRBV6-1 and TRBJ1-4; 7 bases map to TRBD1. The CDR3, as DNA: TGTGCCAGCAGCCAGGGACAGCCACCCGAAAAACTGTTTTTT. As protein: CASSQGQPPEKLFF.